These 20 T cell receptor beta chains originate from one sample sequenced in a study of blood T cells in healthy people across ages. Primers used in a second PCR of about 7 to 11 cycles were a sample-barcoded 5' primer and a J-beta primer mix. TCRdb fed the 5' RACE reads into MiXCR, producing one record per CDR3 protein. The sample lists roughly 700,000 distinct CDR3 sequences, approximately 31% occurring once. The source material was blood. The origin of the receptors is a woman over 75 in good health.

The rearrangement links TRBV11-2 to TRBJ2-1, with D uncertain. V gave up 4 bases and J gave up 0 bases, with 7 bases separating them. In germline, CDR1 is SGHAT, CDR2 FQNNGV. The CDR3 loop spans 14 amino acids. CDR3 amino acids: CASSWASSYNEQFF. In nucleotides, the CDR3 is TGTGCCAGCAGCTGGGCTAGCTCCTACAATGAGCAGTTCTTC.

Notes on this clonotype: A clone one base away is much larger, so this may be a read error. The chain recombines TRBV5-4 with TRBJ2-5; D is perhaps TRBD1 (5 bases). The germline gives CDR1 SGHNT, CDR2 YYREEE (reference sequence). The CDR3 extends over 14 amino acids. As DNA, the CDR3 is TGTGCCGGCAGCCGGCAAGGCCAGCAGGGCGCCCAGTACTTC. Translating it yields CAGSRQGQQGAQYF.

The V call is TRBV20-1, the J call TRBJ2-4, with 12 bases matching TRBD2. Unmatched junction bases numbered 5, after V lost 3 bases and J lost 2 bases. CDR3 size: 16 residues. Looked up from germline, CDR1 is DFQATT and CDR2 is SNEGSKA (reference sequence). CDR3 residues: CSASPGLAGPKNIQYF. CDR3 sequence (DNA): TGCAGTGCTAGCCCCGGACTAGCGGGGCCCAAAAACATTCAGTACTTC.

The table lists this clonotype with many counts. V gene TRBV20-1 combines with J gene TRBJ1-4, with a tentative D call TRBD1 (5 bases). Trimming took 6 bases from V and 14 from J, leaving 25 bases between them. Germline CDR1 is DFQATT and CDR2 is SNEGSKA (reference sequence). This CDR3 comprises 14 residues. CDR3: CSALRLGVSRGLFF. CDR3 nucleotide sequence: TGCAGTGCACTTCGCCTGGGGGTTAGTCGAGGGCTGTTTTTT.

In the case of this clonotype: A read error is possible here, since a much larger clone lies one base away. CDR3 sequence (DNA): TGCAGTGCTTTCGGACAGGGAGCCACCTACGAGCAGTACTTC. Its translation is CSAFGQGATYEQYF. V is TRBV20-1 and J is TRBJ2-7, with TRBD1 matching over 8 bases. The junction had 8 bases not matched to a gene; V was cut back by 5 bases and J by 2 bases. Germline V gene data show CDR1 as DFQATT and CDR2 as SNEGSKA (reference sequence). This CDR3 contains 14 residues.

This rearrangement joins TRBV7-9 to TRBJ2-5; D uncertain. The DNA end is more similar to TRBJ2-7, so the J call may be wrong. The CDR3 runs to 14 residues. CDR1 SEHNR and CDR2 FQNEAQ come from the germline V gene (reference sequence). In DNA form, the CDR3 reads TGTGCCAGCAGCCAAGGCCGGAGAACCTGCGAGCAGTACTTC. Its translation: CASSQGRRTCEQYF.

The table lists this clonotype with many counts. The chain has TRBV5-1 and TRBJ2-1, with 12 nucleotides matching TRBD2. Germline loops: CDR1 SGHRS, CDR2 YFSETQ. The V and J ends lost 0 bases and 9 bases, in that order; junction bases with no gene match: 7. The CDR3 runs 16 residues. The CDR3, as DNA: TGCGCCAGCAGCTTGGGACTAGCGGGGGTCCAAAGTGAGCAGTTCTTC. Translation: CASSLGLAGVQSEQFF.

This clonotype has a count of ten or more. The V gene is TRBV19, the J gene TRBJ2-7; no reliable D call. The CDR3 length is 13 residues. V lost 5 bases and J lost 5, with 13 bases in between. CDR1 and CDR2 from the germline V gene are LNHDA and SQIVND (reference sequence). CDR3 sequence reads: CASSLRPEDEQYF. CDR3 coding DNA: TGTGCCAGTAGTTTGCGACCCGAAGACGAGCAGTACTTC. The whole variable domain, remainder taken from reference TRBV19 and TRBJ2-7, is DGGITQSPKYLFRKEGQNVTLSCEQNLNHDAMYWYRQDPGQGLRLIYYSQIVNDFQKGDIAEGYSVSREKKESFPLTVTSAQKNPTAFYLCASSLRPEDEQYFGPGTRLTVT.

For this clonotype: A much larger clone lies a single base off, so this may be a read error. The CDR3 reads CASSPRRGSHTEAFF. Written as DNA, the CDR3 is TGTGCCAGCAGCCCCCGGCGGGGGAGCCACACTGAAGCTTTCTTT. This chain joins TRBV7-9 and TRBJ1-1, with D possibly TRBD1 on 5 matching bases. V lost 5 bases, J lost 3 bases, and 16 bases lay in between. This CDR3 has 15 residues. Germline CDR1 and CDR2: SEHNR and FQNEAQ (reference sequence).

Turning to this clonotype: An end of the junction differs from the germline gene, which may be a read error. This chain joins TRBV3-1 and TRBJ2-1; no firm D call. Germline assignment: CDR1 LGHDT and CDR2 YNNKEL (reference sequence). This CDR3 has 11 amino acids. The CDR3 bases are TGTGCCGGCAGCCAAGGTTATGAGCAGTTCTTC. It yields the protein CAGSQGYEQFF.

The rearrangement uses TRBV15 and TRBJ1-1; D is unresolved. The CDR3 is 13 amino acids. The V and J ends lost 5 bases and 0 bases respectively, with 7 bases between them. Germline V CDR1 and CDR2: LNHNV, YYDKDF (reference sequence). In DNA, the CDR3 is TGTGCCACCAGCGCTAGGATGAACACTGAAGCTTTCTTT. Translated: CATSARMNTEAFF.

The chain couples TRBV5-1 to TRBJ1-1; D might be TRBD1 (6 bases). V lost 0 bases, J lost 11 bases, and 14 bases lay in between. The length of the CDR3 is 13 residues. The germline CDR1 and CDR2 sequences are SGHRS and YFSETQ. The CDR3 reads CASSLGDTSRAFF. The CDR3 DNA sequence: TGCGCCAGCAGCTTGGGGGACACTTCTAGGGCTTTCTTT.

This clonotype was detected ten times or more. The chain uses TRBV7-9 and TRBJ2-3; no reliable D call. The CDR3 runs 14 residues. V was shortened by 2 bases and J by 1 base, with 7 bases between the two germline ends. Germline CDR1 reads SEHNR; CDR2 reads FQNEAQ (reference sequence). Here the CDR3 reads CASSLYGGTDTQYF. As DNA, the CDR3 is TGTGCCAGCAGCTTATACGGAGGCACAGATACGCAGTATTTT.

This clonotype was found many times. The rearrangement uses TRBV20-1 and TRBJ2-7, with TRBD1 identical over 10 bases. Germline V gene data show CDR1 as DFQATT and CDR2 as SNEGSKA (reference sequence). The trim removed 3 bases at V and 4 bases at J, leaving 9 bases unmatched. The CDR3 runs to 15 residues. CDR3: CSASRRDRGRYEQYF. CDR3 nucleotides: TGCAGTGCTAGTAGACGGGACAGGGGACGGTACGAGCAGTACTTC.

This clonotype was counted ten times or more. The chain recombines TRBV29-1 with TRBJ2-7, with D perhaps given as TRBD1 or TRBD2 (5 bases each). The germline V gene has CDR1 SQVTM and CDR2 ANQGSEA. Trimming shortened V by 3 bases and J by 7 bases, and 16 bases separated the two germline ends. This CDR3 is 13 amino acids long. DNA of the CDR3: TGCAGCGTTGACCAGGGAACCACGGGGGAGCAGTACTTC. The encoded protein is CSVDQGTTGEQYF.

This clonotype was seen many times. This sequence joins TRBV7-2 and TRBJ2-7; 8 bases are shared with TRBD1. V trimming: 2 bases; J trimming: 8 bases; junction bases outside the gene matches: 5. Per the germline V gene, CDR1 is SGHTA and CDR2 is FQGNSA. The CDR3 covers 13 residues. The DNA of the CDR3 is TGTGCCAGCAGCTTACCCGACAGGGGCCAGCAGTACTTC. Its protein product is CASSLPDRGQQYF.

As concerns this clonotype: This may be a read error: a much more frequent sequence differs by one nucleotide. The rearrangement uses TRBV3-1 and TRBJ2-5; 11 bases align to TRBD1. The last part of the DNA fits TRBJ2-7 better; the J call may be wrong. Germline V gene sequence: CDR1 LGHDT, CDR2 YNNKEL (reference sequence). The CDR3 runs to 17 residues. CDR3 DNA sequence: TGTGTCAGCAGCCCCTCCCTCTCGGGACAGGGGGCCTACGAGCAGTACTTC. The encoded protein is CVSSPSLSGQGAYEQYF.

This clonotype was observed at least ten times. The genes are TRBV5-6 and TRBJ2-7; D unclear. CDR3 size: 13 residues. The V and J ends lost 0 bases and 9 bases respectively, with 13 bases between them. Germline-derived CDR1 and CDR2 are SGHDT and YYEEEE. The CDR3 DNA is TGTGCCAGCAGCTTGGGACGTCTAGGGTCGCAGTACTTC. Amino acids: CASSLGRLGSQYF.

This clonotype was seen many times. V is TRBV5-1 and J is TRBJ2-1; D is unresolved. Germline values: CDR1 SGHRS, CDR2 YFSETQ. This CDR3 has 12 amino acids. Trimming took off 3 bases at V and 7 bases at J, with 8 bases between the two ends. The CDR3 here is CASSSGLNEQFF. As DNA, the CDR3 is TGCGCCAGCAGCTCGGGTCTAAATGAGCAGTTCTTC.

The sample holds one count of this clonotype. The chain has TRBV27 and TRBJ1-6, with D unclear. Trimming left V 5 bases short and J 7 bases short, with 12 bases between. CDR1 and CDR2 from the germline V gene are MNHEY and SMNVEV (reference sequence). There are 14 residues in the CDR3. The CDR3 loop reads CASSQPVPNSPLHF. The CDR3 region has the DNA TGTGCCAGCAGTCAACCCGTCCCGAATTCACCCCTCCACTTT.